The text below deals with one T cell receptor (beta chain). The data originate from a study of monozygotic twins with inflammatory bowel disease. The CDR3 spans 12 residues. The germline gives CDR1 SGHVS, CDR2 FNYEAQ. One entry per CDR3 protein, without DNA, is what TCRdb gives after re-calling the 5' RACE reads. This listing includes approximately 300,000 distinct CDR3 sequences. The TCR was taken from a human donor with ulcerative colitis or Crohn's disease, or a healthy co-twin of an affected twin (not recorded which). The sample taken for sequencing was blood. The rearrangement uses TRBV7-6 and TRBJ2-5. CDR3 region: CASSLALETQYF.